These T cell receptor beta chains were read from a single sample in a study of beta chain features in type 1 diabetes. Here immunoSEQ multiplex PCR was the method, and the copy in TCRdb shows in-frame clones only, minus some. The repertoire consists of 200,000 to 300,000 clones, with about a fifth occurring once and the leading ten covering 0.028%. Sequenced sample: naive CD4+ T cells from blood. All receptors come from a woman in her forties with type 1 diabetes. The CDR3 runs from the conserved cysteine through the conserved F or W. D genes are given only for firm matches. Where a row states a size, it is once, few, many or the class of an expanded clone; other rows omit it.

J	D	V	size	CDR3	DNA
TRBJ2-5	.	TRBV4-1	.	CASSQGQVFGETQYF	TGCGCCAGCAGCCAAGGGCAGGTTTTTGGGGAGACCCAGTACTTC
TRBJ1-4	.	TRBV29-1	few	CSVNAPGGEKLFF	TGCAGCGTTAATGCCCCCGGGGGTGAAAAACTGTTTTTT
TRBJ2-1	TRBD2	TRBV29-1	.	CSFREGLYNEQFF	TGCAGCTTCCGGGAGGGCCTCTACAATGAGCAGTTCTTC
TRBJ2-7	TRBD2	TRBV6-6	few	CASSYSAGALYEQYF	TGTGCCAGCAGTTACTCAGCGGGGGCACTCTACGAGCAGTACTTC
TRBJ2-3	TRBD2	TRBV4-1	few	CASNLAGVGADTQYF	TGCGCCAGCAACCTAGCGGGAGTAGGGGCAGATACGCAGTATTTT
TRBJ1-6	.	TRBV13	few	CASSLDGGKDSPLHF	TGTGCCAGCAGCTTAGATGGGGGGAAGGATTCACCCCTCCACTTT
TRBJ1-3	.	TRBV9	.	CASSVAGQKGNTIYF	TGTGCCAGCAGCGTAGCAGGGCAGAAGGGAAACACCATATATTTT
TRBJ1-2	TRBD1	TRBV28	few	CASSLLRGTGNGYTF	TGTGCCAGCAGTTTACTGCGAGGGACAGGGAATGGCTACACCTTC
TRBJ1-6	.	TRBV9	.	CASSPMGGLSPLHF	TGTGCCAGCAGCCCCATGGGGGGTCTCTCACCCCTCCACTTT
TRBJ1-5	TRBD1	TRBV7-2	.	CASSLAGTGSNQPQHF	TGTGCCAGCAGCTTGGCCGGGACAGGGTCGAATCAGCCCCAGCATTTT
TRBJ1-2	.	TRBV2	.	CASTYDSQPGYTF	TGTGCCAGCACATACGACTCACAACCGGGCTACACCTTC
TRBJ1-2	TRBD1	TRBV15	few	CATSRENQGAYGYTF	TGTGCCACCAGCAGAGAGAACCAGGGGGCCTATGGCTACACCTTC
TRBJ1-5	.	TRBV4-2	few	CASSQGEGIGNQPQHF	TGTGCCAGCAGCCAAGGGGAGGGAATAGGCAATCAGCCCCAGCATTTT
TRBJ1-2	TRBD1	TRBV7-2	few	CASSLRDRTLRGYTF	TGTGCCAGCAGCTTACGGGACAGGACATTGAGGGGCTACACCTTC
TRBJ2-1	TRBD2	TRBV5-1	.	CASSSTSGGADEQFF	TGCGCCAGCAGCTCGACTAGCGGGGGGGCAGATGAGCAGTTCTTC
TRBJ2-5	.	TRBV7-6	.	CASSLQETQYF	TGTGCCAGCAGCTTACAGGAGACCCAGTACTTC
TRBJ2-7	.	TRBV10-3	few	CAISGVAVGSYEQYF	TGTGCCATCAGTGGGGTGGCGGTGGGCTCCTACGAGCAGTACTTC